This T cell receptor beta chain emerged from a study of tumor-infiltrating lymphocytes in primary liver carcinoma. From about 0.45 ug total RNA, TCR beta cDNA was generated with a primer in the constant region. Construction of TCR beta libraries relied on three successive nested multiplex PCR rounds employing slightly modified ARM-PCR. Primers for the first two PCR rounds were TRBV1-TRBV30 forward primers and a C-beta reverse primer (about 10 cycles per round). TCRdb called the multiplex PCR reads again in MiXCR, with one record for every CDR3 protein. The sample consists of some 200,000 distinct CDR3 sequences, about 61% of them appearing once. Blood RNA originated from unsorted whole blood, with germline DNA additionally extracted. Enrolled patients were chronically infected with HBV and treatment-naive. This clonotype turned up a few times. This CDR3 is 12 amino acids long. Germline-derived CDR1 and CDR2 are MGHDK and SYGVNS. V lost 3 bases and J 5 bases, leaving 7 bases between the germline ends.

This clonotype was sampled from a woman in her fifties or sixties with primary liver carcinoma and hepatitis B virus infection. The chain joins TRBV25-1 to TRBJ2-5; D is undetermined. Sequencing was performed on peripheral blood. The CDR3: CASSDTGETQYF. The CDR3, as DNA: TGTGCCAGCAGTGACACTGGGGAGACCCAGTACTTC.